The clone carrying this TCR beta chain was seen only a few times. Antigen: not known. These data are taken from a study of T cells after yellow fever vaccination. Whole-study results and caveats: Post-booster samples contained most primary-vaccination clones (approximately 95% CD4, roughly 88% CD8).

TCRdb reprocessed the 5' RACE reads with MiXCR, giving one entry per CDR3 protein. Of hundreds of thousands of distinct CDR3 sequences in the sample, about 13% were seen once. The source was PBMCs, collected on the day of the yellow fever booster vaccination. The source of this sequence is a young man who received the YFV17D yellow fever vaccine.

CDR3 nucleotides: TGTGCCAGCAGTGTATATGCGGGGGGGTACGAGCAGTACTTC. Translated, it gives CASSVYAGGYEQYF. The chain combines TRBV27 with TRBJ2-7, with 9 positions matching TRBD2. The CDR3 length is 14 residues. Germline V gene lookup returns CDR1 MNHEY and CDR2 SMNVEV (reference sequence). Trimming cost V 5 bases and J 4 bases; bases outside gene matches: 6.